This T cell receptor beta chain was recovered during a study of cytomegalovirus exposure and HLA in healthy donors. Notes on the study in general: The tendency of first-cohort TCR clusters to co-occur in the 120 or so validation repertoires was identified by a subsequent analysis.

Generated by immunoSEQ multiplex PCR, the TCRdb table keeps only in-frame clones and is missing some. The repertoire consists of 80,000 to 100,000 clones, with roughly nine tenths occurring once and the leading ten covering about 6%. Deletions cut 3 bases from V and 3 bases from J, with 12 bases between. Germline V gives CDR1 MNHEY, CDR2 SMNVEV (reference sequence). The CDR3 spans 15 residues. This clone was seen a single time. Its antigen is not known. This clonotype was obtained from a man aged 18 to 29 in good health and CMV-seropositive. The rearrangement links TRBV27 to TRBJ2-1; TRBD2 might be the D (5 bases). The sample consisted of PBMCs. The chain's CDR3 is CASSFGPADYNEQFF. In DNA form, the CDR3 reads TGTGCCAGCAGTTTTGGGCCAGCGGACTACAATGAGCAGTTCTTC.